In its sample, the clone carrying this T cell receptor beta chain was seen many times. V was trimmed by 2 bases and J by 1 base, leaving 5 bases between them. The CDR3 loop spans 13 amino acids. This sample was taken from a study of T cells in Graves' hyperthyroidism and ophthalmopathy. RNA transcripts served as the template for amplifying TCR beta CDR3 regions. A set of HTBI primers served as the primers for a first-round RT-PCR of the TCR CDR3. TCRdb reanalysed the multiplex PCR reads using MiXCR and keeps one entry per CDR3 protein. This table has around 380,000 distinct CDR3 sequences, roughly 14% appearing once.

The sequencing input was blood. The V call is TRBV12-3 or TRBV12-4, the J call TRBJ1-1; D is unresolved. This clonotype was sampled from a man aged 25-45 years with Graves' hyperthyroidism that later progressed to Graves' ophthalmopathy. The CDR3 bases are TGTGCCAGCAGTTTACGGCCGAACACTGAAGCTTTCTTT. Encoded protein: CASSLRPNTEAFF.